This section outlines one TCR beta chain sequence together with its context. What it binds is unknown. Both 60 Vbeta primers and 13 Jbeta primers went into the PCR. Profiled with immunoSEQ multiplex PCR; TCRdb holds only in-frame clones, not every one. In total, the table holds approximately 140,000 clones. The CDR3 sequence is 18 residues long. CDR1 and CDR2 from the germline V gene are SGDLS and YYNGEE. Germline trimming cut 2 bases from V and 2 bases from J; bases unmatched to any gene: 6. This record comes from a study of cytomegalovirus exposure and HLA in healthy donors. Findings and limits, study-wide: Upon later analysis, HLA-associated TCR beta chains proved more clonally expanded than other, equally common chains. Despite most TCR sequences being rare, some public TCRs occurred in many donors.

The chain links TRBV9 to TRBJ2-5; the match to TRBD2 covers 16 bases. The sequencing input was PBMCs. The receptor was derived from a woman in her 40s in good health and CMV-seronegative. The chain's CDR3 is CASSVGLAGGLRQETQYF. In DNA form, the CDR3 reads TGTGCCAGCAGCGTGGGACTAGCGGGGGGGCTGAGGCAAGAGACCCAGTACTTC.